This TCR beta chain stems from a study of CD8+ T cells in alopecia areata. Overall study context: Treatment comprised oral tofacitinib, 5 to 10 mg twice daily, in treated patients. Tofacitinib therapy took 6 to 18 months; 6 months off drug came after.

The CDR3 consists of 13 residues. Trimming at V came to 5 bases and at J to 5 bases, leaving 8 bases not matched to a gene. Per the germline V gene, CDR1 is GTSNPN and CDR2 is SVGIG (reference sequence). Investigators isolated RNA and reverse transcribed it into cDNA to act as the sequencing template. Clones were sequenced by immunoSEQ multiplex PCR, and TCRdb holds only the in-frame ones, with some missing. The top ten clones hold 1% to 1.5% of a sample with 250,000 or so clones, approximately 61% of them seen once. The chain joins TRBV30 to TRBJ1-1; 7 positions agree with TRBD1. The receptor's source is a human donor with alopecia areata. Here the sequenced sample was CD4+ T cells sorted from blood, taken at week 0. The CDR3 DNA reads as TGTGCCTGGGCCAGGGGGTCGAAGACTGAAGCTTTCTTT. Encoded protein: CAWARGSKTEAFF.